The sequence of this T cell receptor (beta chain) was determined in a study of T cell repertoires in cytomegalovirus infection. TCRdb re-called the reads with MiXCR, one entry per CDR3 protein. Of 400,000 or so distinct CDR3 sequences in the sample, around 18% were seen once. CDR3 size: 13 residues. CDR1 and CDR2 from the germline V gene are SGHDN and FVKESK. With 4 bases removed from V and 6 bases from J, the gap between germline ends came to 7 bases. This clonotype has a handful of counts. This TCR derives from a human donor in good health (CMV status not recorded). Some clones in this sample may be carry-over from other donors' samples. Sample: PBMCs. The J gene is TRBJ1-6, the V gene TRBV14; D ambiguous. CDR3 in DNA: TGTGCCAGCAGCCGCAACACTAATTCACCCCTCCACTTT. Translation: CASSRNTNSPLHF.